The T cell receptor beta chain under discussion was sequenced for a study of blood T cell repertoires in COVID-19. Study at large: The origin of the acute and convalescent COVID-19 samples was the United States, Italy and Spain.

V gave up 3 bases and J gave up 0 bases; unmatched junction bases: 5. CDR1 and CDR2 from the germline V gene are SGHRS and YFSETQ. The CDR3 spans 16 residues. How the authors handled the data: The assay estimated nucleated cells by amplifying reference gene primers. Measured with immunoSEQ multiplex PCR; TCRdb has only the in-frame clones, and not every one. Clone size and V and J calls were adopted from that table, with D and trimming inferred from the DNA. The sample shows about 83,000 clones, 88% of them seen only once. The rearrangement joins TRBV5-1 to TRBJ2-1, with 8 bases fitting TRBD2. The TCR was taken from a human donor in a cohort sampled during active COVID-19. Sequences were obtained from peripheral blood. CDR3 amino acids: CASSSTSGGSYNEQFF. CDR3 nucleotides: TGCGCCAGCAGCTCCACCAGCGGGGGCTCCTACAATGAGCAGTTCTTC.